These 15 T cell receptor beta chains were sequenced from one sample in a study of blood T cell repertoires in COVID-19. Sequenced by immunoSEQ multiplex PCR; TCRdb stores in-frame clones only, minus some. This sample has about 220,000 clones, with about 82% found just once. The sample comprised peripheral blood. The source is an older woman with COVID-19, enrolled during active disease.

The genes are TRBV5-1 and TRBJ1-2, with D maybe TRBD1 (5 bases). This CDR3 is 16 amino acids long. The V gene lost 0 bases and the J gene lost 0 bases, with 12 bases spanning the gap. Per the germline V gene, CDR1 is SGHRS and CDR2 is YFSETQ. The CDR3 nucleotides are TGCGCCAGCAGCTTGGGGAGACAGAGTTCTAACTATGGCTACACCTTC. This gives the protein CASSLGRQSSNYGYTF.

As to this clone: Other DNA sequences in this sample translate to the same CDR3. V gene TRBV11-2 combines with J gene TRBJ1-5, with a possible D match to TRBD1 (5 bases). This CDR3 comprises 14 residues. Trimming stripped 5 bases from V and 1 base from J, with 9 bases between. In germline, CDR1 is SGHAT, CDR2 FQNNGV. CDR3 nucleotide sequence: TGTGCCAGCAGCCCCACAGGAAGCAATCAGCCCCAGCATTTT. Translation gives CASSPTGSNQPQHF.

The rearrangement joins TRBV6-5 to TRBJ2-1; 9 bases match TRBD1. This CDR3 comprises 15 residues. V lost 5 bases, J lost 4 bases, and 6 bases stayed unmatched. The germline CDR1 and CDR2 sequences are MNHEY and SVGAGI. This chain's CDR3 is CASSKDRGNYNEQFF. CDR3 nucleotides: TGTGCCAGCAGTAAGGACAGGGGAAATTACAATGAGCAGTTCTTC.

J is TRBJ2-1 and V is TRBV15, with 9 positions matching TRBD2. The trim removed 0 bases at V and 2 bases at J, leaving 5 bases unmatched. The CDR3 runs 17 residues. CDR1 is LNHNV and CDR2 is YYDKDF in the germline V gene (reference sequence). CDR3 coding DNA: TGTGCCACCAGCAGAGATCCGACTAGCGGAACCTACAATGAGCAGTTCTTC. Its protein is CATSRDPTSGTYNEQFF.

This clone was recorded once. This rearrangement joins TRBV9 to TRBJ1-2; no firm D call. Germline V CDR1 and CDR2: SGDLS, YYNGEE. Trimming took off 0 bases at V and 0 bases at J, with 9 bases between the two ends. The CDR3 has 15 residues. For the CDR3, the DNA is TGTGCCAGCAGCGTAGTTCCAGAAGCTAACTATGGCTACACCTTC. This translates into CASSVVPEANYGYTF.

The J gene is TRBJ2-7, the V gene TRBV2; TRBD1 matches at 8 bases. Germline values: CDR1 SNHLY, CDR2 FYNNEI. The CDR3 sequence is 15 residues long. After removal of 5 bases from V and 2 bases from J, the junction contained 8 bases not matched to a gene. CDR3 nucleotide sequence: TGTGCCAGCAGTCACCGGACAGGGAGGACCTACGAGCAGTACTTC. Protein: CASSHRTGRTYEQYF. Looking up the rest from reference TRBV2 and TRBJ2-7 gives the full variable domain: EPEVTQTPSHQVTQMGQEVILRCVPISNHLYFYWYRQILGQKVEFLVSFYNNEISEKSEIFDDQFSVERPDGSNFTLKIRSTKLEDSAMYFCASSHRTGRTYEQYFGPGTRLTVT.

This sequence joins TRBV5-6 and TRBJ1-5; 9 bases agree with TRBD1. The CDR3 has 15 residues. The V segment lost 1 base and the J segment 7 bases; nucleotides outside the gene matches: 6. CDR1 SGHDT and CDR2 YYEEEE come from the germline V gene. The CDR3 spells CASSLRTGGGQPQHF. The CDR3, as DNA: TGTGCCAGCAGCTTGCGAACAGGGGGCGGACAGCCCCAGCATTTT. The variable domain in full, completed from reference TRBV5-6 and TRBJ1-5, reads DAGVTQSPTHLIKTRGQQVTLRCSPKSGHDTVSWYQQALGQGPQFIFQYYEEEERQRGNFPDRFSGHQFPNYSSELNVNALLLGDSALYLCASSLRTGGGQPQHFGDGTRLSIL.

This CDR3 reads CASSQTGLGGYTF. CDR3 sequence (DNA): TGCGCCAGCAGCCAAACAGGGTTAGGTGGCTACACCTTC. The rearrangement joins TRBV4-3 to TRBJ1-2, with D maybe TRBD1 (6 bases). V shed 2 bases and J shed 7 bases, with 11 bases lying between them. The CDR3 covers 13 residues. CDR1 and CDR2 from the germline V gene are LGHNA and YSLEER.

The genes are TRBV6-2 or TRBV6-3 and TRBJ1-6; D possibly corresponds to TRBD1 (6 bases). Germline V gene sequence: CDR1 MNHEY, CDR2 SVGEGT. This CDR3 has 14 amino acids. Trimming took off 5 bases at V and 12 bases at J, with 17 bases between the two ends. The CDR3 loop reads CASSPRRDNLPLHF. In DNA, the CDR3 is TGTGCCAGCAGTCCGCGCCGGGACAACCTACCCCTCCACTTT.

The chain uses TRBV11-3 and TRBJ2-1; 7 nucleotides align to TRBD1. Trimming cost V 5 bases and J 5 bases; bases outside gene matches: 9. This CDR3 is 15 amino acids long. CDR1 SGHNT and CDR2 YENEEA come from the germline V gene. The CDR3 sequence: CASSKRQGFDNEQFF. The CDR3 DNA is TGTGCCAGCAGCAAAAGACAGGGCTTCGACAATGAGCAGTTCTTC.

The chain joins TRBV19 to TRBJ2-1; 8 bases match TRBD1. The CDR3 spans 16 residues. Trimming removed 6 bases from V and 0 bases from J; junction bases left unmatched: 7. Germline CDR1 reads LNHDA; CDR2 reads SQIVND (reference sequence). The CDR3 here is CASRRTGPSSYNEQFF. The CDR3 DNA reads TGTGCCAGTAGGCGGACAGGGCCAAGCTCCTACAATGAGCAGTTCTTC.

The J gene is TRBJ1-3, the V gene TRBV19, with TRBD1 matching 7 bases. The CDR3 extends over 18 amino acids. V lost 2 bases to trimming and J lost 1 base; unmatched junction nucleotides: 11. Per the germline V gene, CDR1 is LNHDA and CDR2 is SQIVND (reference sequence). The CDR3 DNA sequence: TGTGCCAGTAGTATATATAGACAGGGAGTGGGTTCTGGAAACACCATATATTTT. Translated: CASSIYRQGVGSGNTIYF.

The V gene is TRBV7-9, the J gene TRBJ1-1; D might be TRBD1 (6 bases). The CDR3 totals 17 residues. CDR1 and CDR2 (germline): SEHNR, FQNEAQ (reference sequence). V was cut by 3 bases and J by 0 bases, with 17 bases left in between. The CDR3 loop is CASSFGQSPGMNTEAFF. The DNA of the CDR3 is TGTGCCAGCAGCTTTGGACAGTCTCCGGGTATGAACACTGAAGCTTTCTTT.

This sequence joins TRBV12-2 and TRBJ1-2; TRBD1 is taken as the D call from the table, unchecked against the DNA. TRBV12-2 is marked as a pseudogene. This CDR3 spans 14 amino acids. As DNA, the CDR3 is TGTGCAAGTCGCTTAGCGGGACAGAGTTATGGCTACACCTTC. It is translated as CASRLAGQSYGYTF.

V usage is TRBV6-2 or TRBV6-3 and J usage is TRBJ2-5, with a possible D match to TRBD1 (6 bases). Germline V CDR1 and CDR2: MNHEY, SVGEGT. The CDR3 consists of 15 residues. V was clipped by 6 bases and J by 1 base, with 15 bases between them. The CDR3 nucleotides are TGTGCCAGCAGCCGAGGGGGTTACTTCCAAGAGACCCAGTACTTC. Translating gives CASSRGGYFQETQYF.